This entry features one T cell receptor beta chain sequence. Its cognate antigen is unknown. The read gets to within 3 residues of the CDR3 end, and the germline J gene fills in the rest. These data come from a study of T cells in women clearing cervical HPV infection. The data were produced by immunoSEQ multiplex PCR, yet TCRdb's version contains in-frame clones alone and is incomplete. This repertoire comprises about 31,000 clones; its ten largest clones make up 3% to 4%. Study-wide points: TRBV6-7 abundance was lower in cases than controls (around 0.1% versus 0.15%).

V was cut by 1 base and J by 4 bases, with 7 bases left in between. The CDR3 has 13 amino acids. Germline V gene sequence: CDR1 SGHNT, CDR2 YENEEA. Input material: blood buffy coat. The genes are TRBV11-3 and TRBJ1-1, with D tentatively TRBD1 (5 bases). The source of this sequence is a woman aged 18-70 years with a cervical HPV16 infection that either progressed to CIN3+ or cleared (not recorded which). CDR3 bases read: TGTGCCAGCAGCTTAGGCAGGGCCACTGAA. Protein sequence: CASSLGRATE. The full CDR3 sequence reads CASSLGRATEAFF. The variable domain in full, completed from reference TRBV11-3 and TRBJ1-1, reads EAGVVQSPRYKIIEKKQPVAFWCNPISGHNTLYWYLQNLGQGPELLIRYENEEAVDDSQLPKDRFSAERLKGVDSTLKIQPAELGDSAVYLCASSLGRATEAFFGQGTRLTVV.